This T cell receptor (beta chain) stems from a study of cytomegalovirus exposure and HLA in healthy donors. Study-wide background: Caucasian-associated ancestry cluster membership applied to about four fifths of several hundred genotyped donors. Regarding the study as a whole: Cytomegalovirus-associated status was assigned to about 160 TCR beta chains. In most subjects, TCR beta sequences reportedly gave accurate predictions of HLA-A and HLA-B alleles. In terms of immune exposure information, only CMV serostatus was available.

Concerning this clone: The antigen remains undetermined.

The study ran its PCR with 60 Vbeta and 13 Jbeta primers. Libraries were prepared by immunoSEQ multiplex PCR; TCRdb keeps only in-frame clonotypes and omits some of them. In all, the sample yields about 160,000 clones. V was shortened by 1 base and J by 1 base, with 16 bases between the two germline ends. The germline CDR1 and CDR2 sequences are SNHLY and FYNNEI. The CDR3 consists of 17 residues. This clonotype was obtained from a man aged 25 to 40 in good health and CMV-seronegative. The material sequenced was PBMCs. V and J are TRBV2 and TRBJ1-2; D possibly corresponds to TRBD1 (5 bases). CDR3 loop: CASSEETGSLYNYGYTF. The CDR3 nucleotides are TGTGCCAGCAGTGAAGAAACAGGATCTCTATATAACTATGGCTACACCTTC.